One sample yielded the 4 T cell receptor beta chains listed below, sequenced in a study of post-analysis software for immune sequencing data (dated by TCRdb to about 2015). Their recognized antigens are unknown. Results and caveats for the whole study, not just this receptor: Roughly 5 TRBV segments, including TRBV5-6, TRBV5-1 and TRBV20-1, were significantly more frequent in patients than controls.

The protocol used for the library was PCR. Sequencer: Illumina HiSeq 2500. Unique molecular identifiers were incorporated into TCR beta cDNA libraries to reduce PCR and sequencing biases. In-frame beta chains were kept once TCRdb had trimmed the public reads at Q25 with fastp and called clones with MiXCR. All rows with the same CDR3 protein become a single entry with the most common DNA and genes. Within this sample are some 690,000 distinct CDR3 sequences, with 25% to 30% of them counted one time only. The ten largest clonotypes hold under 0.7% of the sample. The specimen was blood. These receptors all come from a girl under 18 with multiple sclerosis.

In regard to this clonotype: The germline gene is not matched at one end of the junction; a read error may be the cause. The CDR3 protein is CASSQDRLGSIERYF. The CDR3 nucleotides read TGCGCCAGCAGCCAAGATCGGCTAGGGTCGATTGAGCGGTACTTC. The chain recombines TRBV4-3 with TRBJ2-7, with D unresolved. Germline V gene sequence: CDR1 LGHNA, CDR2 YSLEER. The CDR3 loop spans 15 amino acids.

The chain has TRBV20-1 and TRBJ2-1; TRBD1 matches 7 bases. The CDR3 contains 13 residues. CDR1 DFQATT and CDR2 SNEGSKA come from the germline V gene (reference sequence). V was pared by 2 bases and J by 10 bases, with 8 bases of the junction left unmatched. The CDR3 region is CSARPTTGLEQFF. The DNA of the CDR3 is TGCAGTGCTAGACCCACGACAGGGCTCGAGCAGTTCTTC.

V is TRBV14 and J is TRBJ2-3, with 11 bases that match TRBD2. The CDR3 covers 19 residues. The V gene's germline CDR1 is SGHDN and CDR2 FVKESK. After removal of 0 bases from V and 5 bases from J, the junction contained 13 bases not matched to a gene. The CDR3 DNA reads as TGTGCCAGCAGCCAAGATCTCGGCCTAGCGGGAGGTCGAGGAGATACGCAGTATTTT. Protein product: CASSQDLGLAGGRGDTQYF.

This clonotype was observed a handful of times. The chain links TRBV6-6 to TRBJ2-3, with 10 nucleotides matching TRBD1. The V gene's germline CDR1 is MNHNY and CDR2 SVGAGI (reference sequence). V was pared by 2 bases and J by 2 bases, with 7 bases of the junction left unmatched. The CDR3 loop spans 17 amino acids. In DNA, the CDR3 is TGTGCCAGCAGTTACGGGGCCGACAGGGGGCACACAGATACGCAGTATTTT. Translation gives CASSYGADRGHTDTQYF.